The rows below give T cell receptor beta chains drawn from one sample of a study of a mutant IDH1 vaccine in newly diagnosed glioma. Using immunoSEQ multiplex PCR, the repertoire was profiled, and TCRdb retains in-frame clones only, with some absent. This table holds about 48,000 clones, around 80% found once. No antigen has been identified for these receptors. The sequencing used PBMCs, collected from a glioma patient whose treatment included an IDH1 peptide vaccine. These receptors were collected from a middle-aged man with glioma. Both conserved end residues are part of each CDR3. A D gene is named only where the DNA matches it firmly. Where a row states a size, it is once, few, many or the class of an expanded clone; other rows omit it.

TRBD1	TRBV5-6	-	TRBJ2-5	CASITYRDRQETQYF	TGTGCCAGCATCACTTACCGGGACAGGCAAGAGACCCAGTACTTC
-	TRBV29-1	few	TRBJ1-1	CSVVGDLNTEAFF	TGCAGCGTTGTGGGGGATTTAAACACTGAAGCTTTCTTT
-	TRBV7-2	-	TRBJ1-1	CASSFNEGRLNTEAFF	TGTGCCAGCAGTTTTAATGAAGGGAGGTTGAACACTGAAGCTTTCTTT
-	TRBV18	-	TRBJ2-1	CATSDQAHEQFF	TGTGCCACCTCAGACCAAGCCCATGAGCAGTTCTTC
-	TRBV5-4	-	TRBJ1-3	CASSLSRGQTIYF	TGTGCCAGCAGCCTGTCCCGCGGACAAACCATATATTTT
-	TRBV7-6	-	TRBJ2-5	CASSFQQETQYF	TGTGCCAGCAGCTTCCAGCAAGAGACCCAGTACTTC
-	TRBV6-6	few	TRBJ1-1	CASSLSNTEAFF	TGTGCCAGCAGTCTATCGAACACTGAAGCTTTCTTT
-	TRBV6-5	-	TRBJ1-1	CASSPNWAQNTEAFF	TGTGCCAGCAGTCCTAACTGGGCCCAGAACACTGAAGCTTTCTTT
-	TRBV7-2	-	TRBJ2-5	CASSFATSVKETQYF	TGTGCCAGCAGCTTCGCGACTAGTGTAAAAGAGACCCAGTACTTC
TRBD2	TRBV19	-	TRBJ2-3	CASSPTSGGTDTQYF	TGTGCCAGTAGTCCGACTAGCGGGGGCACAGATACGCAGTATTTT
-	TRBV6-1	once	TRBJ1-2	CASSRRGGGTPTF	TGTGCCAGCAGCCGGAGAGGGGGGGGCACCCCAACCTTC
-	TRBV5-8	-	TRBJ1-2	CASSLTRDTEPANYGYTF	TGTGCCAGCAGCTTGACCCGGGACACCGAACCGGCTAACTATGGCTACACCTTC
-	TRBV20-1	few	TRBJ1-1	CRGGGTEEAFF	TGCAGGGGGGGAGGGACGGAAGAAGCTTTCTTT
-	TRBV30	-	TRBJ1-1	CAWQAISMNTEAFF	TGTGCCTGGCAGGCCATATCCATGAACACTGAAGCTTTCTTT
TRBD1	TRBV10-3	-	TRBJ1-5	CAISTGVNSNQPQHF	TGTGCCATCAGTACAGGGGTTAACAGCAATCAGCCCCAGCATTTT
-	TRBV19	-	TRBJ2-1	CATKEARRERAYNEQFF	TGTGCCACCAAGGAAGCCCGACGGGAGAGGGCCTACAATGAGCAGTTCTTC
TRBD1	TRBV7-2	-	TRBJ1-2	CASSESDRFSGYTF	TGTGCCAGCAGCGAGTCGGACAGGTTCAGTGGCTACACCTTC
TRBD2	TRBV5-1	-	TRBJ2-2	CASSLVSGLASTGELFF	TGCGCCAGCAGCTTGGTTTCGGGACTAGCCTCCACCGGGGAGCTGTTTTTT
-	TRBV10-3	-	TRBJ1-6	CAISGGRSVSYNSPLHF	TGTGCCATCAGTGGAGGGCGGAGTGTCTCCTATAATTCACCCCTCCACTTT
-	TRBV4-1	-	TRBJ1-4	CASSQDREKLFF	TGCGCCAGCAGCCAAGATAGAGAAAAACTGTTTTTT
-	TRBV5-5	-	TRBJ1-5	CASSLGQLDQPQHF	TGTGCCAGCAGCTTGGGTCAGTTGGATCAGCCCCAGCATTTT
-	TRBV5-6	-	TRBJ2-2	CASTETRGDTGELFF	TGTGCCAGCACCGAGACTAGGGGGGACACCGGGGAGCTGTTTTTT
-	TRBV5-1	-	TRBJ2-5	CASSLPSLVPPGESQETQYF	TGCGCCAGCAGCTTACCATCACTCGTCCCACCGGGGGAGTCTCAAGAGACCCAGTACTTC
-	TRBV4-1	once	TRBJ2-5	CASSRGGQETQYF	TGCGCCAGCAGCCGAGGGGGCCAAGAGACCCAGTACTTC
TRBD1	TRBV5-1	-	TRBJ1-2	CASSLAPGGADYGYTF	TGCGCCAGCAGCTTGGCCCCAGGGGGCGCTGACTATGGCTACACCTTC
-	TRBV9	once	TRBJ1-2	CASSVGTTDRNGYTF	TGTGCCAGCAGCGTAGGGACGACGGACAGAAATGGCTACACCTTC
-	TRBV7-9	few	TRBJ2-6	CASSLPGQLSGANVLTF	TGTGCCAGCAGCTTACCGGGACAACTCTCTGGGGCCAACGTCCTGACTTTC
-	TRBV10-3	-	TRBJ1-2	CAISGTGYDGYTF	TGTGCCATCAGTGGAACTGGGTACGATGGCTACACCTTC
-	TRBV4-3	-	TRBJ2-3	CASSQGTSTDTQYF	TGCGCCAGCAGTCAGGGGACTAGCACAGATACGCAGTATTTT
-	TRBV7-2	-	TRBJ1-5	CASSPDSTQPQHF	TGTGCCAGCAGCCCTGACAGTACTCAGCCCCAGCATTTT
-	TRBV5-5	-	TRBJ2-2	CASSLGHRDTGELFF	TGTGCCAGCAGCTTGGGCCATCGAGACACCGGGGAGCTGTTTTTT
TRBD2	TRBV2	-	TRBJ2-1	CASRGLAGREQFF	TGTGCCAGCAGGGGACTAGCGGGTAGGGAGCAGTTCTTC
-	TRBV12-5	few	TRBJ2-1	CASGLVSQDTYNEQFF	TGTGCTAGTGGTTTGGTATCACAGGACACGTACAATGAGCAGTTCTTC